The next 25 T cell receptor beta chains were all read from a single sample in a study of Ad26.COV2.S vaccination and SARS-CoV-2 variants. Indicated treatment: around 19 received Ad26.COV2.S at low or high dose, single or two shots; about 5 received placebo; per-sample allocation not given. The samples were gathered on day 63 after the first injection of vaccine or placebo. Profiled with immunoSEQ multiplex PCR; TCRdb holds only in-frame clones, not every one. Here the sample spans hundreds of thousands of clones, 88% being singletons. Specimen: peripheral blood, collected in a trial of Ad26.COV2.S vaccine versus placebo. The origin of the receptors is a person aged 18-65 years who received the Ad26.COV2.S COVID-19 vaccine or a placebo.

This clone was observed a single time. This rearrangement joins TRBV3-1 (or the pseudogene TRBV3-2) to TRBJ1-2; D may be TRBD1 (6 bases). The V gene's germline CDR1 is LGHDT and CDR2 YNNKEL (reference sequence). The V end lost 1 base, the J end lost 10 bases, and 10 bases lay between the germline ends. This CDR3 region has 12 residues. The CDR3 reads CASSQGQGPYTF. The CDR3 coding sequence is TGTGCCAGCAGCCAAGGGCAGGGGCCCTACACCTTC.

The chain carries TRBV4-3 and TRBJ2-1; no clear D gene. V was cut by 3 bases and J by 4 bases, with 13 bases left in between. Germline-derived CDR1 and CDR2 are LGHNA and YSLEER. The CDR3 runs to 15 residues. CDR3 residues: CASSHSGLRYNEQFF. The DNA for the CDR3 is TGCGCCAGCAGCCATTCGGGTCTGCGGTACAATGAGCAGTTCTTC.

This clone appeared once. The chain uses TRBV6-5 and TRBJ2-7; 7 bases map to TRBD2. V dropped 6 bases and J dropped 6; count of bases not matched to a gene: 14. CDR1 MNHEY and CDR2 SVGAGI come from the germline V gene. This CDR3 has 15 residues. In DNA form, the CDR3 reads TGTGCCAGCAGCGCTGTTTCATCCGGGGGGTCCGAGCAGTACTTC. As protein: CASSAVSSGGSEQYF.

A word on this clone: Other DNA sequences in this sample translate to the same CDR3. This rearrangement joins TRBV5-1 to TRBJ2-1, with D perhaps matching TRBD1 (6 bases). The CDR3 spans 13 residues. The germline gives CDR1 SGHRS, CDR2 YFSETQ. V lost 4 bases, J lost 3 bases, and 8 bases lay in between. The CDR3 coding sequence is TGCGCCAGCAGCGGGGACAACTACAATGAGCAGTTCTTC. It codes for CASSGDNYNEQFF.

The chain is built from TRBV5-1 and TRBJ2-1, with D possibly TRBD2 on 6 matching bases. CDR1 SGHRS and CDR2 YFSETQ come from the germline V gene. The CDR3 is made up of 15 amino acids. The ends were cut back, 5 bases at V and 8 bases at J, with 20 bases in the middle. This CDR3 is CASRAGRSQFDEQFF. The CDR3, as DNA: TGCGCCAGCAGGGCGGGGAGATCGCAATTTGATGAGCAGTTCTTC.

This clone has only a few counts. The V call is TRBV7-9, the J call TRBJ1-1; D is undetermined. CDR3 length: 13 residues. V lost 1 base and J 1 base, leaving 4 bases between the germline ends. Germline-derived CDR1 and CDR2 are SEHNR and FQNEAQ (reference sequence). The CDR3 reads CASSLEANTEAFF. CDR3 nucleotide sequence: TGTGCCAGCAGCTTAGAGGCGAACACTGAAGCTTTCTTT.

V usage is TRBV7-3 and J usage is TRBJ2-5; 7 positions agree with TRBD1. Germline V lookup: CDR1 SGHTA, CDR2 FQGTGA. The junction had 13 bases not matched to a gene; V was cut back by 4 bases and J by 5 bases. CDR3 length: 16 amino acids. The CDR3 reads CASSSPMTGFRETQYF. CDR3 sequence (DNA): TGTGCCAGCAGCTCTCCGATGACAGGGTTTAGGGAGACCCAGTACTTC. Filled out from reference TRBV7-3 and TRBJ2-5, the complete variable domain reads GAGVSQTPSNKVTEKGKYVELRCDPISGHTALYWYRQSLGQGPEFLIYFQGTGAADDSGLPNDRFFAVRPEGSVSTLKIQRTERGDSAVYLCASSSPMTGFRETQYFGPGTRLLVL.

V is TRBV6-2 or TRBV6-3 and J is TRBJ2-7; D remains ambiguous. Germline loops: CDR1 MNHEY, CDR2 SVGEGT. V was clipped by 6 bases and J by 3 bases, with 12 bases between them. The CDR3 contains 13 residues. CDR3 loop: CASSHLPDYEQYF. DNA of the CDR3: TGTGCCAGCAGCCACCTACCAGACTACGAGCAGTACTTC.

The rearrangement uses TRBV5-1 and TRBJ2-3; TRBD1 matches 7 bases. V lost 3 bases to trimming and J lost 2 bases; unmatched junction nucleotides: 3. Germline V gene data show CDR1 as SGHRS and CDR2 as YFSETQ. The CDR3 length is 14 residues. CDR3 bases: TGCGCCAGCAGCTCGGGACAGTACACAGATACGCAGTATTTT. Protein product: CASSSGQYTDTQYF.

The CDR3 coding sequence is TGTGCCAGCAGCTTTGGGACTGCCTACGAGCAGTACTTC. It codes for CASSFGTAYEQYF. V gene TRBV7-3 combines with J gene TRBJ2-7; a possible D gene is TRBD2 (6 bases). CDR3 length equals 13 residues. Between the trimmed V and J ends, which lost 3 bases and 2 bases, there was a span of 8 bases. The germline V gene encodes CDR1 SGHTA and CDR2 FQGTGA. Filled out from reference TRBV7-3 and TRBJ2-7, the complete variable domain reads GAGVSQTPSNKVTEKGKYVELRCDPISGHTALYWYRQSLGQGPEFLIYFQGTGAADDSGLPNDRFFAVRPEGSVSTLKIQRTERGDSAVYLCASSFGTAYEQYFGPGTRLTVT.

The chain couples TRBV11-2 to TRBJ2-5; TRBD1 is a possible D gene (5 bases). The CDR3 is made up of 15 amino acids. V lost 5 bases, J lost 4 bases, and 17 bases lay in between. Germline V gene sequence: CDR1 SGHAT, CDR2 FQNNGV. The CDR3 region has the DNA TGTGCCAGCAGCCTTGGGGCCACAACGGGAGAGACCCAGTACTTC. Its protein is CASSLGATTGETQYF. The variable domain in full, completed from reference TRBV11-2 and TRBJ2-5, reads EAGVAQSPRYKIIEKRQSVAFWCNPISGHATLYWYQQILGQGPKLLIQFQNNGVVDDSQLPKDRFSAERLKGVDSTLKIQPAKLEDSAVYLCASSLGATTGETQYFGPGTRLLVL.

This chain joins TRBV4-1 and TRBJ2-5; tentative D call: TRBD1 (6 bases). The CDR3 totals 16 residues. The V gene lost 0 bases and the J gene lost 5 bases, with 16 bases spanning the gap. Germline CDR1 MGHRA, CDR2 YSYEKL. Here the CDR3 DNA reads TGCGCCAGCAGCCAAGATCGGGGTACCCAGGGGGAGACCCAGTACTTC. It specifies CASSQDRGTQGETQYF.

DNA of the CDR3: TGTGCCAGCAGGGGACAGGGCTGGGGGGAGCAGTACTTC. Its protein product is CASRGQGWGEQYF. J is TRBJ2-7 and V is TRBV27; TRBD1 agrees at 9 bases. V dropped 6 bases and J dropped 7; count of bases not matched to a gene: 7. The CDR3 runs to 13 residues. Germline V lookup: CDR1 MNHEY, CDR2 SMNVEV (reference sequence).

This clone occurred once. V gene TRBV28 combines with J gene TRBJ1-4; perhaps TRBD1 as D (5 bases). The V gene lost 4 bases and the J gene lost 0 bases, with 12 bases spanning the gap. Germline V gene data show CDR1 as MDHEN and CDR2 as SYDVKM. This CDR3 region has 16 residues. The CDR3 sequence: CASSSTEYATNEKLFF. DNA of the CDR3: TGTGCCAGCAGTTCGACAGAGTATGCAACTAATGAAAAACTGTTTTTT.

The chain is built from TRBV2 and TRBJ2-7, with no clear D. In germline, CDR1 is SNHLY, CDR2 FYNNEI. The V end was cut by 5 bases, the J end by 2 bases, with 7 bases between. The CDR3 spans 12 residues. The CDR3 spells CASSTSTYEQYF. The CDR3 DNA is TGTGCCAGCAGTACCTCCACCTACGAGCAGTACTTC.

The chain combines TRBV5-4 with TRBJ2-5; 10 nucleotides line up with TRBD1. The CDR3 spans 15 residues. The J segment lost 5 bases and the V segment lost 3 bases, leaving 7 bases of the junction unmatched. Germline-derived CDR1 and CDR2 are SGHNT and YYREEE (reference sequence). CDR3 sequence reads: CASSSEDRGDETQYF. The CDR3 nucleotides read TGTGCCAGCAGCTCGGAGGACAGGGGGGACGAGACCCAGTACTTC. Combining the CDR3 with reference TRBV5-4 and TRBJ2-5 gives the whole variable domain ETGVTQSPTHLIKTRGQQVTLRCSSQSGHNTVSWYQQALGQGPQFIFQYYREEENGRGNFPPRFSGLQFPNYSSELNVNALELDDSALYLCASSSEDRGDETQYFGPGTRLLVL.

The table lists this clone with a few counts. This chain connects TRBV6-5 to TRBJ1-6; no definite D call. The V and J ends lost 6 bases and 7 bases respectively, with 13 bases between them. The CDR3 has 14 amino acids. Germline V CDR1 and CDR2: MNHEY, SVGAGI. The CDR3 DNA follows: TGTGCCAGCAGGGATGGAGGAACCAATTCACCCCTCCACTTT. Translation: CASRDGGTNSPLHF.

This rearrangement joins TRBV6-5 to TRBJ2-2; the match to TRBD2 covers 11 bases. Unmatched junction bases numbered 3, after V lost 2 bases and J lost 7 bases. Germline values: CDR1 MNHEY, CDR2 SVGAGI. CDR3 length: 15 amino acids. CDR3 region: CASSYPTSGVGELFF. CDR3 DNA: TGTGCCAGCAGTTACCCGACTAGCGGGGTCGGGGAGCTGTTTTTT.

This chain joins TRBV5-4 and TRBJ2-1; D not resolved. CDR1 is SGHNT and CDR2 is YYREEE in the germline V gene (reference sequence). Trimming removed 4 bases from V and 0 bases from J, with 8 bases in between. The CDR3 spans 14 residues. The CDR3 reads CASSADRSYNEQFF. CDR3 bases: TGTGCCAGCAGCGCAGACCGCTCCTACAATGAGCAGTTCTTC.

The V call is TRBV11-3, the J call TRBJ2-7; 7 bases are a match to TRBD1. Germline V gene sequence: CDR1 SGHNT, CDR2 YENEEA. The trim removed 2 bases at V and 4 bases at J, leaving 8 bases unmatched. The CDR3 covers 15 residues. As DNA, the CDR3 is TGTGCCAGCAGCTTAACAGGGGCCCTCCCTTACGAGCAGTACTTC. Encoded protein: CASSLTGALPYEQYF.

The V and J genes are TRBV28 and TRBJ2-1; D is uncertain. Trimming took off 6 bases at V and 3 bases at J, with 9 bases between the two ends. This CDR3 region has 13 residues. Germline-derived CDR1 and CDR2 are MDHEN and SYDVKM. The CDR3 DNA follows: TGTGCCAGCAGGGTGATAAGCTACAATGAGCAGTTCTTC. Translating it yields CASRVISYNEQFF.

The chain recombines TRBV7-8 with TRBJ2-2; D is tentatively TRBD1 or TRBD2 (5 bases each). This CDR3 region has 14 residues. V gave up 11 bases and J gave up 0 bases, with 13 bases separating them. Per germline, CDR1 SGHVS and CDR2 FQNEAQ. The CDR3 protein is CAEYRGSNTGELFF. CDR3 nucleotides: TGTGCCGAGTATCGGGGCTCGAACACCGGGGAGCTGTTTTTT. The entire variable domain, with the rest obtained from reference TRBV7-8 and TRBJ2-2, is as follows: GAGVSQSPRYKVAKRGQDVALRCDPISGHVSLFWYQQALGQGPEFLTYFQNEAQLDKSGLPSDRFFAERPEGSVSTLKIQRTQQEDSAVYLCAEYRGSNTGELFFGEGSRLTVL.

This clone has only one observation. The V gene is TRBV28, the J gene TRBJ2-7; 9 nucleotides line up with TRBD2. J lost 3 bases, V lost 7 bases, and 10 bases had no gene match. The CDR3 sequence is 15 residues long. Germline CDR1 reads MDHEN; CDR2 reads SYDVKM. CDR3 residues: CASTPPGTSSYEQYF. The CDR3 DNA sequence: TGTGCCAGCACCCCGCCCGGGACTAGCAGCTACGAGCAGTACTTC.

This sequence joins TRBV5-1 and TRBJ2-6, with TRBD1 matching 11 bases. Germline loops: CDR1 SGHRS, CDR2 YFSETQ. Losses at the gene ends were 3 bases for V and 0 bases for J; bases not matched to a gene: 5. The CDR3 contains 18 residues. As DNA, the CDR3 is TGCGCCAGCAGCTCCTGGACAGGGGGCGCCTCTGGGGCCAACGTCCTGACTTTC. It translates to CASSSWTGGASGANVLTF.

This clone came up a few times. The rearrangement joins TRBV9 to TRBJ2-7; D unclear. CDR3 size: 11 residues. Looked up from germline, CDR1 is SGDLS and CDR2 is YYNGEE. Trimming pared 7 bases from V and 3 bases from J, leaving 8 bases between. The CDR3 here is CASGSGYEQYF. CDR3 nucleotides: TGTGCCAGCGGATCGGGCTACGAGCAGTACTTC.